This TCR beta chain was captured by sequencing in a study of cytomegalovirus exposure and HLA in healthy donors. In the study overall: An early data release held around 80 million unique TCRs from HLA-typed donors.

The sample holds a few counts of this clone. Deletions cut 2 bases from V and 3 bases from J, with 7 bases between. The CDR3 runs 13 residues. CDR1 and CDR2 from the germline V gene are SEHNR and FQNEAQ (reference sequence). With 60 Vbeta and 13 Jbeta primers, the PCR was carried out. The method was immunoSEQ multiplex PCR; TCRdb's version includes in-frame clones alone and lacks a portion of them. The sample has over 150,000 clones; 70% to 80% are singletons. The sequencing input was PBMCs. This sequence joins TRBV7-9 and TRBJ2-5; weak D call: TRBD2 (6 bases). This TCR derives from a man aged 40-49 years in good health and CMV-seronegative. In DNA form, the CDR3 reads TGTGCCAGCAGCTTAAGGAGGGAAGAGACCCAGTACTTC. As protein: CASSLRREETQYF.